This TCR beta chain derives from a study of T cells in Graves' hyperthyroidism and ophthalmopathy. V lost 5 bases, J lost 4 bases, and 7 bases stayed unmatched. This CDR3 has 15 amino acids. Germline V gene lookup returns CDR1 KGHDR and CDR2 SFDVKD. This clonotype was detected ten times or more. The CDR3 regions of TCR beta were amplified from RNA transcripts. HTBI primers were the set used in a first-round RT-PCR of the TCR CDR3. In TCRdb, the multiplex PCR reads were re-called with MiXCR into one record per CDR3 protein. Among hundreds of thousands of distinct CDR3 sequences listed, roughly 14% were seen once.

The TCR comes from a man in his late teens or twenties with Graves' ophthalmopathy. The specimen was blood. This rearrangement joins TRBV24-1 to TRBJ2-5; TRBD2 agrees at 9 bases. DNA of the CDR3: TGTGCCACCAGTGTAAGCGGGGGGTGGGGAGAGACCCAGTACTTC. Its protein product is CATSVSGGWGETQYF.